The 26 T cell receptor beta chains in this list originate from one sample, sequenced in a study of shared clonotypes between healthy human individuals. Profiling relied on immunoSEQ multiplex PCR, and the TCRdb table lists in-frame clones only, not all of them. The data contain 500,000 to 650,000 clones, around 77% of them singletons. Sequencing was performed on PBMCs. The receptors were sampled from a woman aged 40 to 49 in good health. Some clones in this sample may be carry-over from other donors' samples.

CDR3 in amino acids: CASSPERQGKYQPQHF. The CDR3 DNA reads as TGTGCCAGCTCACCGGAAAGACAGGGGAAATATCAGCCCCAGCATTTT. The chain has TRBV18 and TRBJ1-5; 8 bases are shared with TRBD1. Trimming removed 3 bases from V and 5 bases from J; junction bases left unmatched: 9. Germline values: CDR1 KGHSH, CDR2 LQKENI. The CDR3 runs to 16 residues.

The sample holds a few counts of this clone. Just one base apart from a much larger clone, this may be a read error. The same CDR3 is also encoded by other DNA sequences in this sample. The chain couples TRBV7-8 to TRBJ1-5, with TRBD1 identical over 9 bases. Germline lookup yields CDR1 SGHVS and CDR2 FQNEAQ. The CDR3 spans 15 residues. DNA for the CDR3: TGTGCCAGCAGCCCCGGGACAGGGTCGGATCAGCCCCAGCATTTC. Its translation is CASSPGTGSDQPQHF.

The chain combines TRBV19 with TRBJ1-3; D gene uncertain. Per the germline V gene, CDR1 is LNHDA and CDR2 is SQIVND (reference sequence). This CDR3 spans 15 amino acids. The V end lost 6 bases, the J end lost 0 bases, and 12 bases lay between the germline ends. CDR3 nucleotide sequence: TGTGCCAGTAGGAACAAAGCGCTCTCTGGAAACACCATATATTTT. Translation gives CASRNKALSGNTIYF.

J is TRBJ2-7 and V is TRBV29-1, with D possibly matching TRBD1 (7 bases). V was pared by 4 bases and J by 7 bases, with 14 bases between. The germline V gene encodes CDR1 SQVTM and CDR2 ANQGSEA. The length of the CDR3 is 12 residues. The CDR3 loop is CSVVEQGGEQYF. CDR3 nucleotide sequence: TGCAGCGTTGTGGAGCAGGGGGGAGAGCAGTACTTC.

The chain links TRBV2 to TRBJ1-1; no clear D. Trimming removed 7 bases from V and 0 bases from J, with 9 bases in between. Germline assignment: CDR1 SNHLY and CDR2 FYNNEI. The CDR3 consists of 13 residues. The CDR3 DNA is TGTGCCAGCAAGGCAGACATGAACACTGAAGCTTTCTTT. Translating it yields CASKADMNTEAFF.

The J gene is TRBJ1-2, the V gene TRBV18, with 7 bases aligning to TRBD1. Looked up from germline, CDR1 is KGHSH and CDR2 is LQKENI. CDR3 size: 16 residues. Unmatched junction bases numbered 17, after V lost 3 bases and J lost 10 bases. The CDR3: CASSPARTGELSDYTF. CDR3 nucleotide sequence: TGTGCCAGCTCACCCGCGCGGACAGGAGAACTGAGTGACTACACCTTC.

The V gene is TRBV11-2, the J gene TRBJ2-5, with 12 bases identical to TRBD2. The germline gives CDR1 SGHAT, CDR2 FQNNGV. The J segment lost 2 bases and the V segment lost 4 bases, leaving 5 bases of the junction unmatched. The CDR3 extends over 16 amino acids. The CDR3 sequence is CASSWLAGGDQETQYF. CDR3 nucleotides: TGTGCCAGCAGCTGGCTAGCGGGAGGGGATCAAGAGACCCAGTACTTC. Using reference TRBV11-2 and TRBJ2-5 for the parts outside the CDR3, the full variable domain is EAGVAQSPRYKIIEKRQSVAFWCNPISGHATLYWYQQILGQGPKLLIQFQNNGVVDDSQLPKDRFSAERLKGVDSTLKIQPAKLEDSAVYLCASSWLAGGDQETQYFGPGTRLLVL.

The chain couples TRBV7-2 to TRBJ2-7; no definite D call. The length of the CDR3 is 15 residues. Germline CDR1 is SGHTA and CDR2 is FQGNSA. The V gene lost 1 base and the J gene lost 7 bases, with 17 bases spanning the gap. The CDR3 reads CASSLGVGMSGEQYF. The CDR3 DNA sequence: TGTGCCAGCAGCTTAGGGGTGGGAATGTCCGGGGAGCAGTACTTC.

This clone appeared once. The chain is built from TRBV9 and TRBJ1-2; TRBD1 aligns across 9 bases. The CDR3 runs to 14 residues. The J segment lost 2 bases and the V segment lost 3 bases, leaving 2 bases of the junction unmatched. Per the germline V gene, CDR1 is SGDLS and CDR2 is YYNGEE. The DNA for the CDR3 is TGTGCCAGCAGCGCGGGACAGGGAAACTATGGCTACACCTTC. Translating it yields CASSAGQGNYGYTF.

This chain joins TRBV10-1 and TRBJ2-5; TRBD2 aligns across 14 bases. CDR3 length: 16 residues. The germline V gene has CDR1 WNHNN and CDR2 SYGVQD (reference sequence). The J segment lost 5 bases and the V segment lost 4 bases, leaving 6 bases of the junction unmatched. CDR3 DNA sequence: TGCGCCAGCAGTGGCGGACTAGCGGGAGGACGGGAGACCCAGTACTTC. It yields the protein CASSGGLAGGRETQYF.

This clone was observed a handful of times. The genes are TRBV5-1 and TRBJ2-1, with D perhaps given as TRBD1 or TRBD2 (7 bases each). CDR1 SGHRS and CDR2 YFSETQ come from the germline V gene. Between the trimmed V and J ends, which lost 4 bases and 1 base, there was a span of 12 bases. The CDR3 runs 15 residues. CDR3 sequence (DNA): TGCGCCAGCAGCGACCAGGGGGGGTCCTACAATGAGCAGTTCTTC. Encoded protein: CASSDQGGSYNEQFF.

This clone has a handful of counts. The CDR3 protein is CATSRSRQGRTGELFF. The CDR3 DNA reads TGTGCCACCAGCAGGTCCCGACAGGGACGGACCGGGGAGCTGTTTTTT. The chain combines TRBV15 with TRBJ2-2, with 7 nucleotides matching TRBD1. The CDR3 has 16 residues. The V segment lost 3 bases and the J segment 5 bases; nucleotides outside the gene matches: 9. CDR1 is LNHNV, CDR2 YYDKDF, per germline (reference sequence).

This chain joins TRBV11-2 and TRBJ2-2; D gene uncertain. Germline values: CDR1 SGHAT, CDR2 FQNNGV. V lost 0 bases, J lost 3 bases, and 5 bases lay in between. The CDR3 is 14 amino acids. For the CDR3, the DNA is TGTGCCAGCAGCTTAGAACACCACACCGGGGAGCTGTTTTTT. Translated, it gives CASSLEHHTGELFF.

The genes are TRBV5-1 and TRBJ2-1; D is unclear. Deletions cut 4 bases from V and 10 bases from J, with 12 bases between. The germline CDR1 and CDR2 sequences are SGHRS and YFSETQ. This CDR3 is 12 amino acids long. The CDR3 loop is CASSVTKFEQFF. The CDR3 bases are TGCGCCAGCAGCGTGACCAAATTCGAGCAGTTCTTC.

Comments on this clone: This may be a read error, as it is one base from a much larger clone. The rearrangement links TRBV30 to TRBJ1-1; TRBD1 matches at 7 bases. The CDR3 sequence is 13 residues long. Germline CDR1 reads GTSNPN; CDR2 reads SVGIG (reference sequence). The junction had 7 bases not matched to a gene; V was cut back by 6 bases and J by 3 bases. The CDR3 bases are TGTGCCTGTAGCGACAGGGCCTACACTGAAGCTTTCTTT. It specifies CACSDRAYTEAFF.

This clone occurred once. The rearrangement links TRBV7-3 to TRBJ2-2; 8 bases line up with TRBD1. Looked up from germline, CDR1 is SGHTA and CDR2 is FQGTGA. V was clipped by 5 bases and J by 4 bases; unmatched bases: 3. The CDR3 is 14 residues long. Here the CDR3 reads CASSITGGTGELFF. In DNA form, the CDR3 reads TGTGCCAGCAGCATCACAGGGGGCACCGGGGAGCTGTTTTTT.

The rearrangement joins TRBV30 to TRBJ1-5; perhaps TRBD1 as D (6 bases). The CDR3 totals 13 residues. CDR1 and CDR2 (germline): GTSNPN, SVGIG (reference sequence). V shed 3 bases and J shed 3 bases, with 9 bases lying between them. CDR3 sequence reads: CAWSGQYNQPQHF. As DNA, the CDR3 is TGTGCCTGGAGCGGACAGTACAATCAGCCCCAGCATTTT.

The chain uses TRBV10-3 and TRBJ2-7; 10 bases agree with TRBD2. The CDR3 is made up of 14 amino acids. Per germline, CDR1 ENHRY and CDR2 SYGVKD. V lost 4 bases and J lost 4; bases outside the gene matches: 4. The CDR3 loop reads CAISGSGRTYEQYF. Written as DNA, the CDR3 is TGTGCCATCAGTGGTAGCGGGAGGACTTACGAGCAGTACTTC.

The chain links TRBV2 to TRBJ1-4, with 9 bases that match TRBD1. CDR1 and CDR2 from the germline V gene are SNHLY and FYNNEI. The CDR3 is 12 amino acids. The CDR3 here is CAAGTGYEKLFF. CDR3 sequence (DNA): TGTGCAGCCGGGACAGGGTATGAAAAACTGTTTTTT.

J is TRBJ2-7 and V is TRBV9; no clear D gene. The V end lost 7 bases, the J end lost 3 bases, and 14 bases lay between the germline ends. The CDR3 spans 13 residues. In germline, CDR1 is SGDLS, CDR2 YYNGEE. CDR3: CASGSLYGYEQYF. In nucleotides, the CDR3 is TGTGCCAGCGGATCCCTCTACGGCTACGAGCAGTACTTC. Based on the CDR3 plus reference TRBV9 and TRBJ2-7, the full variable domain is DSGVTQTPKHLITATGQRVTLRCSPRSGDLSVYWYQQSLDQGLQFLIQYYNGEERAKGNILERFSAQQFPDLHSELNLSSLELGDSALYFCASGSLYGYEQYFGPGTRLTVT.

This clone was observed a handful of times. The same CDR3 also results from other DNA sequences found in this sample. The chain is built from TRBV27 and TRBJ2-1; TRBD2 matches 15 bases. This CDR3 has 15 residues. Germline V gene data show CDR1 as MNHEY and CDR2 as SMNVEV (reference sequence). Trimming took 6 bases from V and 7 from J; bases not matched to a gene: 4. The CDR3 coding sequence is TGTGCCAGCAGCTCCGGGACTAGCGGGAGGAATGAGCAGTTCTTC. Residues: CASSSGTSGRNEQFF.

This clone was counted a single time. This sequence joins TRBV11-2 and TRBJ2-7, with TRBD2 identical over 9 bases. Trimming cost V 6 bases and J 4 bases; bases outside gene matches: 7. Germline lookup yields CDR1 SGHAT and CDR2 FQNNGV. The CDR3 covers 14 residues. CDR3 residues: CASRQAGGVYEQYF. The CDR3 region has the DNA TGTGCCAGCAGACAAGCGGGAGGCGTTTACGAGCAGTACTTC.

The V call is TRBV9, the J call TRBJ2-3; no reliable D call. From germline, CDR1 is SGDLS and CDR2 YYNGEE. The length of the CDR3 is 16 residues. V lost 0 bases and J 2 bases, leaving 13 bases between the germline ends. The DNA for the CDR3 is TGTGCCAGCAGCGTAGAGGTGGGAACCACCACAGATACGCAGTATTTT. Translation gives CASSVEVGTTTDTQYF.

The rearrangement joins TRBV7-9 to TRBJ2-5; 7 bases map to TRBD1. The CDR3 runs 14 residues. V lost 3 bases, J lost 1 base, and 2 bases stayed unmatched. Germline V gene sequence: CDR1 SEHNR, CDR2 FQNEAQ (reference sequence). The CDR3 here is CASSFGQAQETQYF. DNA for the CDR3: TGTGCCAGCAGCTTCGGACAGGCCCAAGAGACCCAGTACTTC. Full variable domain (missing parts from reference TRBV7-9 and TRBJ2-5): DTGVSQNPRHKITKRGQNVTFRCDPISEHNRLYWYRQTLGQGPEFLTYFQNEAQLEKSRLLSDRFSAERPKGSFSTLEIQRTEQGDSAMYLCASSFGQAQETQYFGPGTRLLVL.

The J gene is TRBJ2-3, the V gene TRBV21-1; TRBD1 is the table's D call and was not checked against the DNA. TRBV21-1 is a pseudogene. There are 15 residues in the CDR3. CDR3 sequence reads: CASSKGQGPTDTQYF. The CDR3 DNA is TGTGCCAGCAGCAAAGGACAGGGGCCCACAGATACGCAGTATTTT.

The rearrangement links TRBV14 to TRBJ2-1; D is undetermined. The CDR3 sequence is 14 residues long. Germline loops: CDR1 SGHDN, CDR2 FVKESK. Trimming removed 1 base from V and 9 bases from J, with 13 bases in between. CDR3 sequence (DNA): TGTGCCAGCAGCCAAGTACGCGGTCTTGGTGAGCAGTTCTTC. It is translated as CASSQVRGLGEQFF. Based on the CDR3 plus reference TRBV14 and TRBJ2-1, the full variable domain is EAGVTQFPSHSVIEKGQTVTLRCDPISGHDNLYWYRRVMGKEIKFLLHFVKESKQDESGMPNNRFLAERTGGTYSTLKVQPAELEDSGVYFCASSQVRGLGEQFFGPGTRLTVL.